The rows below give T cell receptor beta chains drawn from one sample of a study of T-cell memory formation after mild COVID-19. In TCRdb, the 5' RACE reads were re-called with MiXCR into one record per CDR3 protein. Among 470,000 or so distinct CDR3 sequences listed, roughly 18% were seen once. Specimen: PBMCs or a T cell subset sorted from them (not recorded which). The receptors were sampled from a man aged 18 to 29 who had mild COVID-19 (a few samples of this study predate the infection). Cell type and time point are not known. Each CDR3 is given with its conserved first and last residue. Fields, in order: D gene, J gene, V gene, clone size, CDR3 DNA, CDR3 protein. The D gene is left open where the match is weak. A clone size is listed for some rows: how often the clone was seen (once, few, many), or a class if it is expanded.

D: .
J: TRBJ1-1
V: TRBV2
size: .
DNA: TGTGCCAGCGGTGTGACAGAAGACACTGAAGCTTTCTTT
CDR3: CASGVTEDTEAFF

D: TRBD1
J: TRBJ2-5
V: TRBV7-3
size: many
DNA: TGTGCCAGCAGCCCCACAGGGGTCGGAGAGACCCAGTACTTC
CDR3: CASSPTGVGETQYF

D: TRBD1
J: TRBJ1-5
V: TRBV2
size: .
DNA: TGTGCCAGCAGCTGGACAGGGGGAAATCAGCCCCAGCATTTT
CDR3: CASSWTGGNQPQHF

D: .
J: TRBJ1-1
V: TRBV5-1
size: .
DNA: TGCGCCAGCAGCTTGTCCAGTCCTAAGAACACTGAAGCTTTCTTT
CDR3: CASSLSSPKNTEAFF

D: TRBD1
J: TRBJ2-1
V: TRBV14
size: .
DNA: TGTGCCAGCAGGCTCGGGACAGGGGTGGATGAGCAGTTCTTC
CDR3: CASRLGTGVDEQFF

D: TRBD1
J: TRBJ1-1
V: TRBV6-1
size: few
DNA: TGTGCCAGCTCGGACAGGGGGAACACTGAAGCTTTCTTT
CDR3: CASSDRGNTEAFF

D: TRBD2
J: TRBJ2-3
V: TRBV24-1
size: many
DNA: TGTGCCACCAGTGACCCCGGGGGGGTAGGAGATACGCAGTATTTT
CDR3: CATSDPGGVGDTQYF

D: .
J: TRBJ2-5
V: TRBV5-1
size: many
DNA: TGCGCCAGCAGCCACGATGTGGGGGCGAGGGAGACCCAGTACTTC
CDR3: CASSHDVGARETQYF

D: .
J: TRBJ2-1
V: TRBV7-9
size: .
DNA: TGTGCCAGCAGCTTGTCCACCGGGGGGCAGTTCTTC
CDR3: CASSLSTGGQFF

D: TRBD1
J: TRBJ1-1
V: TRBV6-5
size: .
DNA: TGTGCCAGCAGCAGGACCGGGACAGGGGTACGTAACACTGAAGCTTTCTTT
CDR3: CASSRTGTGVRNTEAFF

D: TRBD1
J: TRBJ1-2
V: TRBV9
size: few
DNA: TGTGCCAGCAGCCCCATGACAGGGCTCTATGGCTACACCTTC
CDR3: CASSPMTGLYGYTF

D: .
J: TRBJ1-2
V: TRBV10-2
size: .
DNA: TGCGCCAGCAGTGAGCCTAGGACCCTGAACTATGGCTACACCTTC
CDR3: CASSEPRTLNYGYTF

D: .
J: TRBJ1-1
V: TRBV3-1
size: .
DNA: TGTGCCAGCAGCCTCGCGGGCTCGGGCACTGAAGCTTTCTTT
CDR3: CASSLAGSGTEAFF

D: .
J: TRBJ1-1
V: TRBV15
size: .
DNA: TGTGCCACCAGCAGAGGGGGGATCGCTGAAGCTTTCTTT
CDR3: CATSRGGIAEAFF

D: .
J: TRBJ2-7
V: TRBV4-1
size: few
DNA: TGCGCCAGCAGCCAAGATCCGGGAGCGAGGTACGAGCAGTACTTC
CDR3: CASSQDPGARYEQYF